This entry concerns a single TCR beta chain. The germline CDR1 and CDR2 sequences are LNHDA and SQIVND (reference sequence). V lost 3 bases and J lost 4, with 15 bases in between. This CDR3 is built from 15 residues. Clones were read by immunoSEQ multiplex PCR, and TCRdb kept only the in-frame ones, dropping some. The sample yields about 470,000 clones, around 90% seen once. The data were obtained in a study of blood T cell repertoires in COVID-19. Whole-study context: Acute and convalescent COVID-19 specimens originated in the United States, Italy and Spain. T cells, B-cell-depleted T cells, or PBMCs supplied cDNA or gDNA.

Participant age was roughly 18 to 90 years, and participants resided in roughly 25 US areas. Participants' own reports of clinical history determined their cohort assignment. What was sequenced was PBMCs or T cells enriched from blood (not recorded which). The chain links TRBV19 to TRBJ2-5; TRBD2 might be the D (6 bases). This TCR was sampled from a woman younger than 30 who had recovered from COVID-19. In DNA, the CDR3 is TGTGCCAGTAGTATCGTGTGGGAGGCCGCAGAGACCCAGTACTTC. Protein: CASSIVWEAAETQYF.